This TCR beta chain was sequenced during a study of blood T cells in healthy people across ages. The authors ran a second PCR of 7 to 11 cycles using a sample-barcoded 5' primer and a J-beta primer mix. TCRdb reprocessed the 5' RACE reads via MiXCR and lists one record per CDR3 protein. The table lists 850,000 to 1,100,000 distinct CDR3 sequences, under 40% of them singletons. The CDR3 totals 13 residues. The ends were cut back, 7 bases at V and 11 bases at J, with 19 bases in the middle. The TCR sequence derives from a man aged 18-30 years in good health. Sample: blood. The chain carries TRBV12-3 or TRBV12-4 and TRBJ2-3, with D perhaps being TRBD1 or TRBD2 (5 bases each). The CDR3 nucleotides are TGTGCCAGCACCCTCGGGACGTCAGAGGTGCAGTATTTT. Translating it yields CASTLGTSEVQYF.